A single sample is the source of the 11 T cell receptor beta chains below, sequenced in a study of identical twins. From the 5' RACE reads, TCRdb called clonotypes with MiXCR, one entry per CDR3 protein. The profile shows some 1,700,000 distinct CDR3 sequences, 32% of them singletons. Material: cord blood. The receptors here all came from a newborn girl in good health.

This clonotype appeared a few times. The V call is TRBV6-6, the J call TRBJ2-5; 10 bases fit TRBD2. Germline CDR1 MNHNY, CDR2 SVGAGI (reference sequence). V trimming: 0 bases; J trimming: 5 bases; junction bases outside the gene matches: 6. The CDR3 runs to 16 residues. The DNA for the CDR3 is TGTGCCAGCAGTTACTCCGGACTAGCGGCTCGGGAGACCCAGTACTTC. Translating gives CASSYSGLAARETQYF.

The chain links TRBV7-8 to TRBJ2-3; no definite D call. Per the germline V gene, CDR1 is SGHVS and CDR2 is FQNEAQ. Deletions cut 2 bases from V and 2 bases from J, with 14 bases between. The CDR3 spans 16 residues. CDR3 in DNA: TGTGCCAGCAGCTTATTCCTAACGTTCCTCACAGATACGCAGTATTTT. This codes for CASSLFLTFLTDTQYF. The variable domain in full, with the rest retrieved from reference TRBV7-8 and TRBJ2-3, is GAGVSQSPRYKVAKRGQDVALRCDPISGHVSLFWYQQALGQGPEFLTYFQNEAQLDKSGLPSDRFFAERPEGSVSTLKIQRTQQEDSAVYLCASSLFLTFLTDTQYFGPGTRLTVL.

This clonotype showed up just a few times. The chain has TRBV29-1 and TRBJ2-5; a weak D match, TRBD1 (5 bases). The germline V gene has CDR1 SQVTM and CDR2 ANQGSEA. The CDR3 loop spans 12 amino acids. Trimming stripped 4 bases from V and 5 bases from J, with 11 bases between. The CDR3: CSVATALETQYF. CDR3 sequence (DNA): TGCAGCGTTGCGACAGCCCTGGAGACCCAGTACTTC.

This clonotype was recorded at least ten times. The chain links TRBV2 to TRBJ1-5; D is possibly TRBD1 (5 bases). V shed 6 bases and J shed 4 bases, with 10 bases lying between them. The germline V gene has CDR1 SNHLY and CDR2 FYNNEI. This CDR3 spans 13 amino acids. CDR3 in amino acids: CASRGGGNQPQHF. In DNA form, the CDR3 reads TGTGCCAGCAGGGGGGGAGGAAATCAGCCCCAGCATTTT.

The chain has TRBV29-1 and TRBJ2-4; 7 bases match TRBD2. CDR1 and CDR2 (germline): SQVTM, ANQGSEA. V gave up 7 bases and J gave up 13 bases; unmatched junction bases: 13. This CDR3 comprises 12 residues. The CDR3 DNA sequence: TGCAGCGCCTCTGAGACTAGCTACAAGCAGTACTTC. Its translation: CSASETSYKQYF.

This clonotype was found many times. This CDR3 is CSAPSTQVGDIQYF. CDR3 nucleotides: TGCAGTGCTCCATCGACCCAGGTTGGGGACATTCAGTACTTC. The chain couples TRBV20-1 to TRBJ2-4, with D unclear. The V end lost 5 bases, the J end lost 8 bases, and 19 bases lay between the germline ends. This CDR3 region has 14 residues. Germline V gene lookup returns CDR1 DFQATT and CDR2 SNEGSKA (reference sequence).

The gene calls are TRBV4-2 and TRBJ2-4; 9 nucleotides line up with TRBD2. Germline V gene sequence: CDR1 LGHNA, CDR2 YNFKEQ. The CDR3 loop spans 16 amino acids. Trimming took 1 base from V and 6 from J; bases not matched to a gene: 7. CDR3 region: CASSQGSAGGGNIQYF. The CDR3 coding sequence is TGTGCCAGCAGCCAAGGATCCGCGGGAGGGGGAAACATTCAGTACTTC.

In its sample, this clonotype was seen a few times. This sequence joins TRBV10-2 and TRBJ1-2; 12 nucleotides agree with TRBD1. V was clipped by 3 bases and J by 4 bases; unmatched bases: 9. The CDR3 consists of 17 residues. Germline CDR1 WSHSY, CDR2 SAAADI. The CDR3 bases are TGCGCCAGCAGTGACCCCGGGACAGGGGGCGGAGGCTATGGCTACACCTTC. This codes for CASSDPGTGGGGYGYTF.

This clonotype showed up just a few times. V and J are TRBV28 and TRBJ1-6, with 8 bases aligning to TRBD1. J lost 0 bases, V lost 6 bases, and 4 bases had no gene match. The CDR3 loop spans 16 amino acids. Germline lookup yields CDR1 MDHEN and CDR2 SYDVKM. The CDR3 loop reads CASRTGGSSYNSPLHF. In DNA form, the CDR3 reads TGTGCCAGCAGAACAGGGGGAAGCTCCTATAATTCACCCCTCCACTTT.

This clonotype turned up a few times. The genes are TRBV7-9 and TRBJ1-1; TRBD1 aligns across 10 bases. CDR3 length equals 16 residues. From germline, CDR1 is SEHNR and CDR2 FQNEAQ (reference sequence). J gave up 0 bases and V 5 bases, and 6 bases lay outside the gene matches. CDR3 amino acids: CASSRDRGLMNTEAFF. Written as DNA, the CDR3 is TGTGCCAGCAGCCGGGACAGGGGCCTCATGAACACTGAAGCTTTCTTT.

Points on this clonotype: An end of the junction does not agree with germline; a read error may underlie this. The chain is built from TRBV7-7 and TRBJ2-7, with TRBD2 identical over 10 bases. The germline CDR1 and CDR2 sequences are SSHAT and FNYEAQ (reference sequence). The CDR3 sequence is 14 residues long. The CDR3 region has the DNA TGTGCTAGCAGGCGGAAGCGGGAGGGAAACGAGCAGTACTTC. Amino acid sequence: CASRRKREGNEQYF.